This record covers a single TCR beta chain. Antigen specificity is unknown. Specified time point: pre-treatment sample, taken before nivolumab and TIL therapy. This CDR3 contains 14 residues. V lost 5 bases, J lost 8 bases, and 6 bases stayed unmatched. Looked up from germline, CDR1 is LGHDT and CDR2 is YNNKEL (reference sequence). This sample was taken from a study of TIL therapy for anti-PD-1-resistant metastatic lung cancer. Findings of the study overall: TIL clonotype persistence in blood showed no apparent association with response.

This was the immunoSEQ v3 assay. The protocol was immunoSEQ multiplex PCR, while the TCRdb copy is restricted to in-frame clones and leaves out a portion. This table holds more than 45,000 clones, more than 75% found once. The clonotype comes from a person between 25 and 79 years old with non-small cell lung cancer. Source: blood, taken at baseline. The rearrangement joins TRBV3-1 (or the pseudogene TRBV3-2) to TRBJ1-4; the match to TRBD1 covers 9 bases. As DNA, the CDR3 is TGTGCCAGCAGCTCTCGGACAGGGGTAGAAAAACTGTTTTTT. This translates into CASSSRTGVEKLFF.